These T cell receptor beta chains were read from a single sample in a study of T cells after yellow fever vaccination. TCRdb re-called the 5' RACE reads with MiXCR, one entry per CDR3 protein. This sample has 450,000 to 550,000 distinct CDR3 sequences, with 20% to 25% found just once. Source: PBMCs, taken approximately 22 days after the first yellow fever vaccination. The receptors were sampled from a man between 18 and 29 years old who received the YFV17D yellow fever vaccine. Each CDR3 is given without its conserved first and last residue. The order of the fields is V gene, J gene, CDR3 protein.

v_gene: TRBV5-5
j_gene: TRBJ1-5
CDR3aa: ASSLGNSNQPQH

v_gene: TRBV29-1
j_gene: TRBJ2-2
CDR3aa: SVRDVLISGELF

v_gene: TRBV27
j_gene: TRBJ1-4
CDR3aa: ASSQVGGKLF

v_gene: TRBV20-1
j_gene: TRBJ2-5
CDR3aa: SARGERAQETQY

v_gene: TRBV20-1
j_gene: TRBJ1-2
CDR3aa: SASEAPGWVSGYT

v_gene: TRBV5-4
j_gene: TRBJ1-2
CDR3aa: ASSSQTGSNYGYT

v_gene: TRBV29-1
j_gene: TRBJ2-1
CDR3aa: SAGGRLHEQF

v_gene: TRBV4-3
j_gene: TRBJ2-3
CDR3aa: ASSQGSAGAYTDTQY

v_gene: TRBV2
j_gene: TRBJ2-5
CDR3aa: ASSAGGEATLQETQY

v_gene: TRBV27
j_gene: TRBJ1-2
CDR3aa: ASSWGPGTGKGYT

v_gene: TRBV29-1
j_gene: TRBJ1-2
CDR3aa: SVGPGLYGYT

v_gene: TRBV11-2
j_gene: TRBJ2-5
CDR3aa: ASSGLAVQETQY

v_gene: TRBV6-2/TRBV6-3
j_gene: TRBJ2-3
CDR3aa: ASRWTVGTDTQY

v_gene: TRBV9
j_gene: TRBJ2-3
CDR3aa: ASSVVRGGYTDTQY

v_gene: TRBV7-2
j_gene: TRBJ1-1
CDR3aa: ASSLSVGVAF

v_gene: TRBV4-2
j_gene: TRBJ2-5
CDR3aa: ASSQDTSGETQY

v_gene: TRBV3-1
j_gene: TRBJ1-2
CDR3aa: ASSSDWGGAGAGGYGYT

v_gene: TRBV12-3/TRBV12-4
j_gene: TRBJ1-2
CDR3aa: ASRQGTGYT

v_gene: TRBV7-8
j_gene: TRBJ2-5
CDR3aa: ASISWGETQY

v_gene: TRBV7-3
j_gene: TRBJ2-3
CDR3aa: ASSSTGGRTDTQY

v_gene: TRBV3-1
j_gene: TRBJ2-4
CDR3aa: ASSQEGQGRNIQY

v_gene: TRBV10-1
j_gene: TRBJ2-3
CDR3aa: ASAPTRDTDTQY

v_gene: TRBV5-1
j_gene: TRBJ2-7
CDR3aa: ASSPPPDLKEQY

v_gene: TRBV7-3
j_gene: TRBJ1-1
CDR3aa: ASSRRPNTEAF

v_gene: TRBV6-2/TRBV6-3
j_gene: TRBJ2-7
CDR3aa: ASSLAEAGLPYEQY

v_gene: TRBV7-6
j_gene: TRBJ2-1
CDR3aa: ASSLAPSGSYNEQF

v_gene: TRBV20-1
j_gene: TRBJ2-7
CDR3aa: SASGRAAYEQY

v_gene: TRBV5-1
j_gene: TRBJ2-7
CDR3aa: ASSLAPGTYEQY

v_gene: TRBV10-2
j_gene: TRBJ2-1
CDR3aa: ASSPQIYNEQF

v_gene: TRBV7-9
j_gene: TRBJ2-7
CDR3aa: ASSGGGAGATYEQY

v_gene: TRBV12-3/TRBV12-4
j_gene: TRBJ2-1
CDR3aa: APTVGLGGWQF

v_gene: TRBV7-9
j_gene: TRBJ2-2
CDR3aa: ASSLYLASRSGELF

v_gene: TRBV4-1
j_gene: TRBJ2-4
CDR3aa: ASSPLGLAKNIQY

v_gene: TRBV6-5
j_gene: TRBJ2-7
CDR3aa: ASRERRGEQY

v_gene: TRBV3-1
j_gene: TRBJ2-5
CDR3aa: ASSHMGRQETQY

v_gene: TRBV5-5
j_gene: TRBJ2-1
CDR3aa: ASHSLGQGHNEQF

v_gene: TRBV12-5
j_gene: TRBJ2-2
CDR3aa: ASCRNTGELF

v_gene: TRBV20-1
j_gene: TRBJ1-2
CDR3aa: SAPAGWGYT

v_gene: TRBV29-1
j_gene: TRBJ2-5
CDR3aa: SVDRGEETQY

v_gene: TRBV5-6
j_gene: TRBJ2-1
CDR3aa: ASSLYKEQF

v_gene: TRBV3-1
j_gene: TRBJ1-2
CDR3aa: ASSQGTRGYT

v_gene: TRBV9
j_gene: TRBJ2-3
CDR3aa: ASSEFRRTSTDTQY

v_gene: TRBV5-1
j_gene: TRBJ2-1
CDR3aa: ASSLLGTGISEQF

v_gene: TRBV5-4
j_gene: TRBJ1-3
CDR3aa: ASSPTASGNTIY

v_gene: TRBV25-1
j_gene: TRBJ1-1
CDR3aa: ASGGSLNTEAF

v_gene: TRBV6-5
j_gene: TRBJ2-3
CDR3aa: ASSYGRVTDTQY

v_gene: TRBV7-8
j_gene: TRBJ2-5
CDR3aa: ASSPRGFWPQETQY

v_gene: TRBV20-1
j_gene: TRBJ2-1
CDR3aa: SARTSGGHSSYNEQF

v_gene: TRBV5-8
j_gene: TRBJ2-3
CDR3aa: ASTTGTYTDTQY

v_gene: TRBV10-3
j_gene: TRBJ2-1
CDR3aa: AISVTNSQDNEQF

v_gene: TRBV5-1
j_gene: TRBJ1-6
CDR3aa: ASSLGDRGFSPLH